The clone carrying this T cell receptor (beta chain) was detected a few times. This CDR3 comprises 15 residues. Trimming removed 3 bases at V and 7 bases at J, with 19 bases between. Germline V lookup: CDR1 MDHEN, CDR2 SYDVKM. This sample was taken from a study of blood T cell repertoires in COVID-19. Overall study context: There were acute and convalescent COVID-19 samples, and they came from the United States, Italy and Spain. The analysed material was cDNA or gDNA that came from T cells, B-cell-depleted T cells, or PBMCs.

In the authors' workflow: Estimation of nucleated cell counts relied on the amplification of reference gene primers. Assay: immunoSEQ multiplex PCR; the TCRdb copy retains only in-frame clones and omits some. That table is the source of V, J and clone size, and D and trimming were worked out from the DNA. The data contain 150,000 to 200,000 clones, about nine tenths of them singletons. The source material was peripheral blood. The rearrangement joins TRBV28 to TRBJ2-7, with D maybe TRBD2 (6 bases). The receptor was isolated from a man aged 55 to 69 with acute or convalescent COVID-19. CDR3: CASSFGSGLGGEQYF. DNA for the CDR3: TGTGCCAGCAGTTTCGGGTCGGGGTTGGGGGGAGAGCAGTACTTC. Full variable domain (outside the CDR3, taken from reference TRBV28 and TRBJ2-7): DVKVTQSSRYLVKRTGEKVFLECVQDMDHENMFWYRQDPGLGLRLIYFSYDVKMKEKGDIPEGYSVSREKKERFSLILESASTNQTSMYLCASSFGSGLGGEQYFGPGTRLTVT.